This is a list of T cell receptor delta chains from one sample in a study of Vδ1+ human thymocytes. TCRdb applied CATT to the multiplex PCR reads for clone calling. In the table there are about 73,000 delta-chain clones, approximately 34% of which are singletons. Material: Vdelta1+ gamma-delta thymocytes from the thymus. The receptors derive from a boy under two years old who had congenital heart surgery. CDR3s include the opening cysteine and the closing phenylalanine or tryptophan. A D gene is named only where the DNA matches it firmly. Clone size appears in some rows only: once, few, many, or a class for an expanded clone.

d_call	v_call	j_call	clone_size	cdr3_aa	cdr3_nt
.	TRDV1	TRDJ1	few	CALGEQVPLLGTHTDKLIF	TGTGCTCTTGGGGAACAGGTTCCCCTCCTGGGGACCCACACCGATAAACTCATCTTT
TRDD3	TRDV2	TRDJ1	.	CAWGLGDKDTDKLIF	TGTGCCTGGGGACTGGGGGATAAGGACACCGATAAACTCATCTTT
.	TRDV2	TRDJ1	.	CACDPIGKPDTDKLIF	TGTGCCTGTGACCCCATTGGTAAACCCGACACCGATAAACTCATCTTT
TRDD3	TRDV1	TRDJ1	.	CALGSVPNLGDTSPKLIF	TGTGCTCTTGGTTCCGTTCCTAATTTGGGGGATACCTCTCCGAAACTCATCTTT
TRDD3	TRDV1	TRDJ1	few	CALVDGYMTGGYYDKLIF	TGTGCTCTTGTTGATGGGTACATGACTGGGGGATACTACGATAAACTCATCTTT
TRDD3	TRDV1	TRDJ1	.	CALGEAPRREGYWGIRKNDKLIF	TGTGCTCTTGGGGAGGCGCCTCGGCGAGAGGGGTACTGGGGGATAAGGAAGAACGATAAACTCATCTTT
TRDD3	TRDV1	TRDJ1	once	CALGEPLLASYHRLGDTVPPYTDKLIF	TGTGCTCTTGGGGAACCATTATTGGCTTCCTACCACAGGCTGGGGGATACCGTCCCGCCTTACACCGATAAACTCATCTTT
TRDD3	TRDV1	TRDJ1	few	CALGELPFLRLTGGYAADKLIF	TGTGCTCTTGGGGAATTGCCCTTCCTACGTCTTACTGGGGGATACGCGGCCGATAAACTCATCTTT
.	TRDV1	TRDJ1	.	CALGELRGYTDKLIF	TGTGCTCTTGGGGAACTCCGGGGTTACACCGATAAACTCATCTTT
TRDD3	TRDV1	TRDJ1	few	CALGDPSLFPNVLTGDTRGTDKLIF	TGTGCTCTTGGGGACCCTTCCCTCTTTCCCAATGTCCTGACTGGGGATACCCGGGGTACCGATAAACTCATCTTT
TRDD3	TRDV1	TRDJ1	few	CALGDPRGGYVTDKLIF	TGTGCTCTTGGGGACCCCCGTGGGGGATACGTAACCGATAAACTCATCTTT
TRDD3	TRDV1	TRDJ1	.	CALGAPTLGAAYTDKLIF	TGTGCTCTTGGGGCTCCTACACTGGGGGCCGCGTACACCGATAAACTCATCTTT
TRDD3	TRDV1	TRDJ1	.	CALGELIRSSHWGNPRKDTDKLIF	TGTGCTCTTGGGGAACTCATCCGAAGTTCTCACTGGGGGAACCCTCGGAAAGACACCGATAAACTCATCTTT
TRDD3	TRDV1	TRDJ1	.	CALGELPLLGGYLYTDKHIF	TGTGCTCTTGGGGAACTCCCCCTACTCGGGGGATACTTGTACACCGATAAACACATCTTT
TRDD3	TRDV1	TRDJ1	.	CALGEFTFLVGDTRPTDKLIF	TGTGCCCTTGGGGAATTCACGTTTTTGGTGGGGGATACGCGTCCCACCGATAAACTCATCTTT
TRDD3	TRDV1	TRDJ1	few	CALGPLGPGRYWGNTDKLIF	TGTGCTCTTGGTCCCCTTGGTCCAGGAAGGTACTGGGGGAACACCGATAAACTCATCTTT
.	TRDV1	TRDJ1	.	CALGATSYRPSWGGYTDKLTF	TGTGCTCTTGGGGCCACTTCCTACAGACCCAGCTGGGGGGGGTACACCGATAAACTCACCTTT
TRDD3	TRDV1	TRDJ2	.	CALGVLSGLGEPLTAQLFF	TGTGCTCTTGGGGTCCTTTCAGGGCTGGGGGAGCCTTTGACAGCACAACTCTTCTTT
.	TRDV1	TRDJ1	.	CALGEPPFLLGEYTDKLIF	TGTGCTCTTGGGGAACCTCCCTTCCTACTGGGGGAATACACCGATAAACTCATCTTT
.	TRDV1	TRDJ1	.	CALGEIGGTYTDKLIF	TGTGCTCTTGGGGAAATCGGGGGTACCTACACCGATAAACTCATCTTT
TRDD2	TRDV2	TRDJ1	.	CACDLRFLHHTDKLIF	TGTGCCTGTGACCTTAGATTCCTACACCACACCGATAAACTCATCTTT
TRDD2	TRDV1	TRDJ1	.	CALGEPTFLPTYTDKLIF	TGTGCTCTTGGGGAACCAACCTTCCTACCCACGTACACCGATAAACTCATCTTT
.	TRDV1	TRDJ1	few	CALGEHLPLPPVVPDKLIF	TGTGCTCTTGGGGAACATCTACCTCTCCCGCCCGTGGTACCCGATAAACTCATCTTT
TRDD2	TRDV1	TRDJ1	few	CALGDFQAFLLGWGTDKLIF	TGTGCTCTTGGGGATTTCCAAGCCTTCCTACTGGGCTGGGGCACCGATAAACTCATCTTT